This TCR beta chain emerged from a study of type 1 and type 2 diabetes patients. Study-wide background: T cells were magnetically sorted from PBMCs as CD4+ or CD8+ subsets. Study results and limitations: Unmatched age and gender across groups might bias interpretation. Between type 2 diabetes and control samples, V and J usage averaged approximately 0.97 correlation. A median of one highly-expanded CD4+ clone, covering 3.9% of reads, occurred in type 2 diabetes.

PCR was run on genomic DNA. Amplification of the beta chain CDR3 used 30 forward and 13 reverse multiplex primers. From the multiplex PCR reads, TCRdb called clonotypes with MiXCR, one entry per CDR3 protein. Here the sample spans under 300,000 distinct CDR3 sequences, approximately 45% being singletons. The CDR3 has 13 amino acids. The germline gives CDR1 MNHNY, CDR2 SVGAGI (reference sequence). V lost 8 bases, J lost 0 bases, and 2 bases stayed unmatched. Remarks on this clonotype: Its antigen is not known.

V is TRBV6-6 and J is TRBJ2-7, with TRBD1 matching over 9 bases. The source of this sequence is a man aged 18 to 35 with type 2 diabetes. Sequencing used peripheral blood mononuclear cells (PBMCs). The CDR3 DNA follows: TGTGCCAGCGGGGGACAGGGCTCCTACGAGCAGTACTTC. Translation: CASGGQGSYEQYF.